The clone carrying this TCR beta chain was picked up a small number of times. The same CDR3 also results from other DNA sequences found in this sample. The data belong to a study of shared clonotypes between healthy human individuals. Sequencing was performed with immunoSEQ multiplex PCR; in TCRdb, only in-frame clones are kept and a portion is missing. The sample records about 2.2 million clones, roughly 95% being singletons. This CDR3 spans 15 amino acids. Trimming cost V 0 bases and J 5 bases; bases outside gene matches: 5. Looked up from germline, CDR1 is MNHEY and CDR2 is SVGAGI. Naive CD8 populations comprised CD45RO-negative cells positively selected for CCR7, excluding terminally differentiated effector memory CD45RA+ cells.

Material: naive CD8+ T cells from PBMCs. The TCR was taken from a man in his late teens or twenties in good health. Some clones in this sample may be carry-over from other donors' samples. V gene TRBV6-5 combines with J gene TRBJ2-5, with 8 bases matching TRBD1. In DNA, the CDR3 is TGTGCCAGCAGTTACTCGGACAGGGAGAGGGAGACCCAGTACTTC. Encoded protein: CASSYSDRERETQYF.